One and the same sample provided the 11 T cell receptor beta chains below, sequenced in a study of CD8 T cells in ankylosing spondylitis listed by TCRdb under 2017. Libraries were constructed by 5' RACE. Sequencing took place on an Illumina HiSeq 2500. TCRdb applied fastp at Q25 and MiXCR to the public reads, then kept only in-frame beta chains. Rows are unified per CDR3 protein, each entry keeping the most common DNA and genes. The table for this sample lists about 280,000 distinct CDR3 sequences; 20% of them were counted only once. About 8% of the sample comes from the top ten. The specimen sequenced was blood, either unsorted or a sorted T cell fraction (not recorded which). Receptors originate from a male donor with ankylosing spondylitis or in good health (not recorded which).

The chain carries TRBV20-1 and TRBJ1-5; 7 nucleotides align to TRBD1. Germline trimming cut 0 bases from V and 2 bases from J; bases unmatched to any gene: 7. This CDR3 has 16 residues. Per germline, CDR1 DFQATT and CDR2 SNEGSKA (reference sequence). The CDR3 region is CSARELTGNGNQPQHF. For the CDR3, the DNA is TGCAGTGCTAGAGAATTGACAGGGAATGGCAATCAGCCCCAGCATTTT.

The chain links TRBV5-1 to TRBJ2-2; 9 nucleotides align to TRBD2. Germline V gene sequence: CDR1 SGHRS, CDR2 YFSETQ. This CDR3 has 16 amino acids. The V and J ends lost 0 bases and 4 bases, in that order; junction bases with no gene match: 4. The CDR3 region is CASSLGLAGTTGELFF. CDR3 coding DNA: TGCGCCAGCAGCTTGGGGCTAGCGGGAACCACCGGGGAGCTGTTTTTT.

This clonotype was seen more than once but under ten times. The chain is built from TRBV24-1 and TRBJ2-3; 9 bases map to TRBD1. There are 16 residues in the CDR3. V lost 3 bases to trimming and J lost 3 bases; unmatched junction nucleotides: 6. Germline V gene sequence: CDR1 KGHDR, CDR2 SFDVKD. DNA of the CDR3: TGTGCCACCAGTGATGCATCCGGGACAGGGACAGATACGCAGTATTTT. Translation gives CATSDASGTGTDTQYF.

Written as DNA, the CDR3 is TGTGCCAGCAGCCCCTACAGGGGGCGAGGGAATGAGCAGTTCTTC. This encodes CASSPYRGRGNEQFF. This chain links TRBV11-2 with TRBJ2-1, with 9 positions matching TRBD1. The V gene end was trimmed by 5 bases and the J gene end by 7 bases; junction bases not matched to a gene: 9. CDR1 and CDR2 from the germline V gene are SGHAT and FQNNGV. The CDR3 has 15 amino acids.

V usage is TRBV7-2 and J usage is TRBJ2-3; perhaps TRBD1 as D (5 bases). CDR1 and CDR2 (germline): SGHTA, FQGNSA. The CDR3 length is 14 residues. Trimming removed 2 bases at V and 4 bases at J, with 10 bases between. Written as DNA, the CDR3 is TGTGCCAGCAGCTTAAAGGGGAACGCAGATACGCAGTATTTT. As protein: CASSLKGNADTQYF.

This chain joins TRBV15 and TRBJ2-3; 8 bases map to TRBD1. This CDR3 is 17 amino acids long. Germline lookup yields CDR1 LNHNV and CDR2 YYDKDF (reference sequence). V was clipped by 0 bases and J by 5 bases; unmatched bases: 10. As DNA, the CDR3 is TGTGCCACCAGCAGAGATCGTCCAGGGGGCCTTAAAGATACGCAGTATTTT. Protein sequence: CATSRDRPGGLKDTQYF.

The sample holds a few counts of this clonotype. The genes are TRBV5-1 and TRBJ1-2; D remains unclear. The germline V gene encodes CDR1 SGHRS and CDR2 YFSETQ. This CDR3 has 14 amino acids. Trimming shortened V by 0 bases and J by 8 bases, and 14 bases separated the two germline ends. CDR3 bases: TGCGCCAGCAGCTTGGTCGGGCAGCGAGGGGGCTACACCTTC. This translates into CASSLVGQRGGYTF.

A few counts support this clonotype. The V call is TRBV10-3, the J call TRBJ2-1; a weak D match, TRBD1 (6 bases). V dropped 2 bases and J dropped 2 bases, with 10 bases sitting between them. From germline, CDR1 is ENHRY and CDR2 SYGVKD. The CDR3 covers 15 residues. The CDR3 reads CAISEGGSAYNEQFF. Here the CDR3 DNA reads TGTGCCATCAGTGAGGGGGGCAGCGCCTACAATGAGCAGTTCTTC.

This chain connects TRBV7-2 to TRBJ2-1, with D perhaps TRBD2 (5 bases). This CDR3 region has 15 residues. With 1 base removed from V and 7 bases from J, the gap between germline ends came to 14 bases. Germline values: CDR1 SGHTA, CDR2 FQGNSA. The CDR3 loop reads CASSLVWTERNEQFF. CDR3 bases: TGTGCCAGCAGCTTAGTCTGGACTGAAAGGAATGAGCAGTTCTTC. The variable domain in full, completed from reference TRBV7-2 and TRBJ2-1, reads GAGVSQSPSNKVTEKGKDVELRCDPISGHTALYWYRQSLGQGLEFLIYFQGNSAPDKSGLPSDRFSAERTGGSVSTLTIQRTQQEDSAVYLCASSLVWTERNEQFFGPGTRLTVL.

This clonotype has at least ten counts. CDR3 nucleotides: TGTGCCAGCAGCTCCGGGGGGACCTACAATGAGCAGTTCTTC. It encodes CASSSGGTYNEQFF. The chain uses TRBV7-6 and TRBJ2-1, with TRBD2 matching 7 bases. The CDR3 sequence is 14 residues long. The V gene end was trimmed by 4 bases and the J gene end by 2 bases; junction bases not matched to a gene: 2. Germline-derived CDR1 and CDR2 are SGHVS and FNYEAQ.

V gene TRBV6-4 combines with J gene TRBJ2-7; 7 positions agree with TRBD1. Germline V gene sequence: CDR1 MRHNA, CDR2 SNTAGT. Unmatched junction bases numbered 9, after V lost 0 bases and J lost 1 base. CDR3 size: 17 residues. The CDR3 protein is CASSDSSRQGCSYEQYV. In DNA form, the CDR3 reads TGTGCCAGCAGTGACTCGAGTCGACAGGGTTGTTCCTACGAGCAGTACGTC.